This entry features one T cell receptor (beta chain) sequence. This record comes from a study of T cell changes during pregnancy in multiple sclerosis. The method was immunoSEQ multiplex PCR; TCRdb's version includes in-frame clones alone and lacks a portion of them. The sample holds roughly 50,000 clones, approximately 94% seen once. The sequence came from a female donor with multiple sclerosis, enrolled in a pregnancy study. This sample comprised CD8+ T cells from peripheral blood mononuclear cells, obtained in the third trimester of pregnancy.

This CDR3 reads CASGLAGQGAYNEQFF. The CDR3 nucleotides are TGTGCTAGTGGTTTGGCGGGGCAGGGGGCCTACAATGAGCAGTTCTTC. V usage is TRBV12-5 and J usage is TRBJ2-1; 7 bases are a match to TRBD1. Losses at the gene ends were 1 base for V and 2 bases for J; bases not matched to a gene: 5. This CDR3 is 16 amino acids long. CDR1 and CDR2 (germline): LGHNT, FRNRAP.